This T cell receptor (beta chain) was retrieved from a study of T cells expressing NK-cell markers. Points from the study as a whole: Dominance of the CD3+CD56-NKG2C+ fraction by these clonotypes also held in a few donors.

Worth noting for this clonotype: The antigen is unknown.

Germline CDR1 reads SGHTA; CDR2 reads FQGNSA. The CDR3 has 12 residues. After re-calling the 5' RACE reads, TCRdb lists one entry per CDR3 protein, DNA absent. The sample features 440,000 or so distinct CDR3 sequences, with 7.3% in its top ten. Sequencing was carried out using blood T cells: a sorted CD56 or NKG2C T cell subset, CD4+ or CD8+ T cells, or bulk PBMC T cells (not recorded which). The receptor comes from a woman between 18 and 69 years old in good health. This chain connects TRBV7-2 to TRBJ2-3. CDR3 loop: CASSAYTDTQYF.